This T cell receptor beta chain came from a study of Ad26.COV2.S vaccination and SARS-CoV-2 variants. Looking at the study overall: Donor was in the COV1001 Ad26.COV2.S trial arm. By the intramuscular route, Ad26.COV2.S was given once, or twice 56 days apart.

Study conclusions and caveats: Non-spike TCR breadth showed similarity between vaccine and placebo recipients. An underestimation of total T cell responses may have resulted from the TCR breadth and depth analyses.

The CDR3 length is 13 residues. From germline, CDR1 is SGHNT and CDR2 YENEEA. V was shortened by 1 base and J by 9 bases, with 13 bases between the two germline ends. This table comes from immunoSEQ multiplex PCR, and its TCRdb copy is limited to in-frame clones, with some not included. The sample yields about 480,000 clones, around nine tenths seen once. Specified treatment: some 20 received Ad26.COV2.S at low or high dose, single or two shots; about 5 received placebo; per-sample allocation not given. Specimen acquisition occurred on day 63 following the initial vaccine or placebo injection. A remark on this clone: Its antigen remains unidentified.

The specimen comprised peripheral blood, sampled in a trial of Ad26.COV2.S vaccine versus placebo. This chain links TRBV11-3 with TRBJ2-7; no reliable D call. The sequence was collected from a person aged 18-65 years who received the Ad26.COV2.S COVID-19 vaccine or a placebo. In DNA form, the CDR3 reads TGTGCCAGCAGCTTAGTCGTGACCGCCAGGCAGTACTTC. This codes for CASSLVVTARQYF. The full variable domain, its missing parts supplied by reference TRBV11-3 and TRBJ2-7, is EAGVVQSPRYKIIEKKQPVAFWCNPISGHNTLYWYLQNLGQGPELLIRYENEEAVDDSQLPKDRFSAERLKGVDSTLKIQPAELGDSAVYLCASSLVVTARQYFGPGTRLTVT.